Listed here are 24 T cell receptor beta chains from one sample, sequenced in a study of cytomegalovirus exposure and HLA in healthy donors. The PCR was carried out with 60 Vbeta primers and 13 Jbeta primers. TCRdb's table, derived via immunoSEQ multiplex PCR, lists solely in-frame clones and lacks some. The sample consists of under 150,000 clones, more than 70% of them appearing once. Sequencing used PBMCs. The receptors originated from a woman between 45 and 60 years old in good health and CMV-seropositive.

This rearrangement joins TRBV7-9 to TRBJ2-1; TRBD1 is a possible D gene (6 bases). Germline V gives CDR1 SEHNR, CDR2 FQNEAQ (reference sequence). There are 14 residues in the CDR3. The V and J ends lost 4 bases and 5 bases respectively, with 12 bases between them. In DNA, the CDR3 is TGTGCCAGCAGCTCTACAGGGAACCACAATGAGCAGTTCTTC. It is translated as CASSSTGNHNEQFF.

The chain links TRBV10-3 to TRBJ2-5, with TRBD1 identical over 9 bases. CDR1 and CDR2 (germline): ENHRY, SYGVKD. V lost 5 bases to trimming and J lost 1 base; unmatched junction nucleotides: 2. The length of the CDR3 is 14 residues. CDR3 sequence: CAISLGQGQETQYF. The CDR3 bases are TGTGCCATCAGTCTGGGACAGGGCCAAGAGACCCAGTACTTC.

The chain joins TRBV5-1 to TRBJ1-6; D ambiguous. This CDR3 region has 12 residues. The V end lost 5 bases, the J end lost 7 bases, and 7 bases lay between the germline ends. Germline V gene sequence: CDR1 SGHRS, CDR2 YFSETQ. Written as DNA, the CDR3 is TGCGCCAGCAGTTTCCAAAATTCACCCCTCCACTTT. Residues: CASSFQNSPLHF.

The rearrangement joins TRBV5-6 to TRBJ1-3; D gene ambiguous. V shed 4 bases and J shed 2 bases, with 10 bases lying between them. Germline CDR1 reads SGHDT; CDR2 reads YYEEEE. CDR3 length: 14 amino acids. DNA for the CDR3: TGTGCCAGCAGCCTTCGTGGCCCTGGAAACACCATATATTTT. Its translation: CASSLRGPGNTIYF.

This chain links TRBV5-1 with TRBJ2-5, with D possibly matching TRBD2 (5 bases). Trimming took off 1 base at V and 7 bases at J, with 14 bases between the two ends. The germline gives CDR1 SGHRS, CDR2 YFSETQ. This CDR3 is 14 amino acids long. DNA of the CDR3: TGCGCCAGCAGCTTGAATCAGCCCCGGGGGACCCAGTACTTC. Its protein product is CASSLNQPRGTQYF.

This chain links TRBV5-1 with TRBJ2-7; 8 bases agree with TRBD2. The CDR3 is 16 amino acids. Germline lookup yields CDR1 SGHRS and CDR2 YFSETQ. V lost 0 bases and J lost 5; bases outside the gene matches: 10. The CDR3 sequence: CASSLGRSGRRDEQYF. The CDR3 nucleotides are TGCGCCAGCAGCTTGGGAAGAAGCGGGAGAAGGGACGAGCAGTACTTC.

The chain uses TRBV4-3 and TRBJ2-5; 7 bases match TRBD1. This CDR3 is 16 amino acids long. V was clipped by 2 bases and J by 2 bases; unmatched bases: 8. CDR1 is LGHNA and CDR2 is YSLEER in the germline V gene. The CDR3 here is CASSQLFDREQETQYF. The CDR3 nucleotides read TGCGCCAGCAGCCAACTCTTTGACAGGGAACAAGAGACCCAGTACTTC.

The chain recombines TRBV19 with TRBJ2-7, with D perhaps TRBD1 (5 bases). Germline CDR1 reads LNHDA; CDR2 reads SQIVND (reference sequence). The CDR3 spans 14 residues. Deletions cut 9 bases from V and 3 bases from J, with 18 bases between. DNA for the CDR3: TGTGCCAGCTCTCTAGGGGAAGGATACTACGAGCAGTACTTC. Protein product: CASSLGEGYYEQYF.

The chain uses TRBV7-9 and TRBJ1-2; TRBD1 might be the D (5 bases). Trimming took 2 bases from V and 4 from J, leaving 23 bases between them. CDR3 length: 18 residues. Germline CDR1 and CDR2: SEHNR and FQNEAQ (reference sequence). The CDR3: CASSLRRALSGDSYGYTF. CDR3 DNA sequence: TGTGCCAGCAGCTTACGTCGCGCTCTATCGGGGGATTCCTATGGCTACACCTTC.

DNA for the CDR3: TGCGCCAGCAGCCAAAAGCCGCAGGGGATAGGTGGCTACACCTTC. Its translation: CASSQKPQGIGGYTF. V is TRBV4-3 and J is TRBJ1-2, with D possibly matching TRBD1 (6 bases). This CDR3 is built from 15 residues. Germline V gives CDR1 LGHNA, CDR2 YSLEER. Trimming took 2 bases from V and 7 from J, leaving 17 bases between them.

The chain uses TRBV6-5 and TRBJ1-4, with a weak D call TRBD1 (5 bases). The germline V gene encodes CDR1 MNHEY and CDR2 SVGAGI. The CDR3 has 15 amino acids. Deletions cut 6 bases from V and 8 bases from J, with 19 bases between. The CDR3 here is CASSITGVRWEKLFF. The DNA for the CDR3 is TGTGCCAGCAGCATCACGGGGGTACGGTGGGAAAAACTGTTTTTT.

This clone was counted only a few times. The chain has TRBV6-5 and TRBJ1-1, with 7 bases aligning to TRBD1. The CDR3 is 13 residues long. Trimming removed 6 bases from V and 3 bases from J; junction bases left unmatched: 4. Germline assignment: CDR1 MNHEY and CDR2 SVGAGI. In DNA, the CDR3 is TGTGCCAGCAGAGGACAGGTACACACTGAAGCTTTCTTT. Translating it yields CASRGQVHTEAFF.

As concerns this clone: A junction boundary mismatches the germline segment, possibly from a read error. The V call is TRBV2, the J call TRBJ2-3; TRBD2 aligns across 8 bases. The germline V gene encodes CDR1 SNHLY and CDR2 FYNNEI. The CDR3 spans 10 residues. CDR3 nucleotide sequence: TGTGCCATCACCGGGACTAGTACCTCATTT. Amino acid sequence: CAITGTSTSF.

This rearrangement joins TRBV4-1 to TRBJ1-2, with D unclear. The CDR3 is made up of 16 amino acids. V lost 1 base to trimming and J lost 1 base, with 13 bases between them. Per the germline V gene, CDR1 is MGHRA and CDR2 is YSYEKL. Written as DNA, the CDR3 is TGCGCCAGCAGCCAAGGTCACACAGAGTTTAACTATGGCTACACCTTC. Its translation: CASSQGHTEFNYGYTF.

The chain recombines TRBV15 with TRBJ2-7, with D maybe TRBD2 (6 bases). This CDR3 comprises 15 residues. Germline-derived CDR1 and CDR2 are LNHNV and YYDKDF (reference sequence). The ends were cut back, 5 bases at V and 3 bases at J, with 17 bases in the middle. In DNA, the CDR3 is TGTGCCACCAGCGGGGGGTTGAGAGCACGCTACGAGCAGTACTTC. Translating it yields CATSGGLRARYEQYF.

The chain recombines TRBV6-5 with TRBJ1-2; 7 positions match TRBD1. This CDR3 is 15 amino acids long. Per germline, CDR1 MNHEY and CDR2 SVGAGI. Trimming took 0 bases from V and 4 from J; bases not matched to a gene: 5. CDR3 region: CASSYSGQIPYGYTF. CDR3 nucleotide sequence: TGTGCCAGCAGTTACTCGGGACAGATACCCTATGGCTACACCTTC.

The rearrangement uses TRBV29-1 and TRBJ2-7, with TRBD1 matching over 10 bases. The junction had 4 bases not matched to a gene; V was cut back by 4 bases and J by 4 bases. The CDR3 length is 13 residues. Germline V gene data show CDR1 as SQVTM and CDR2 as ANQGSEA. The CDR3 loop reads CSVGDRGVYEQYF. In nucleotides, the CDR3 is TGCAGCGTTGGGGACAGGGGAGTTTACGAGCAGTACTTC.

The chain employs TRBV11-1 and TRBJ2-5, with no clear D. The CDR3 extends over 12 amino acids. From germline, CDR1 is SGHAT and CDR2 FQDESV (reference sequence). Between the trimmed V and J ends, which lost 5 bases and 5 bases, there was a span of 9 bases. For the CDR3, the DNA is TGTGCCAGCAGCCCTCCCAGGGAGACCCAGTACTTC. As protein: CASSPPRETQYF. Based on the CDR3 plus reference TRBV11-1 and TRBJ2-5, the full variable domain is EAEVAQSPRYKITEKSQAVAFWCDPISGHATLYWYRQILGQGPELLVQFQDESVVDDSQLPKDRFSAERLKGVDSTLKIQPAELGDSAMYLCASSPPRETQYFGPGTRLLVL.

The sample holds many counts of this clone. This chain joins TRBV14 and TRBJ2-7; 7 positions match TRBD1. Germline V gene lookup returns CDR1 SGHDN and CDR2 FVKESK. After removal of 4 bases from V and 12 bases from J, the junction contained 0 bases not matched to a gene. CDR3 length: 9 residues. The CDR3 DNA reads TGTGCCAGCAGCCCAGGGGGGTACTTC. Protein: CASSPGGYF.

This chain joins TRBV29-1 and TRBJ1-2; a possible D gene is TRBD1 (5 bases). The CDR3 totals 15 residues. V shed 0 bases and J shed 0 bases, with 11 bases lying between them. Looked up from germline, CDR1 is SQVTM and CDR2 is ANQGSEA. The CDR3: CSVEDTKTANYGYTF. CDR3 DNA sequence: TGCAGCGTTGAAGATACAAAGACAGCTAACTATGGCTACACCTTC.

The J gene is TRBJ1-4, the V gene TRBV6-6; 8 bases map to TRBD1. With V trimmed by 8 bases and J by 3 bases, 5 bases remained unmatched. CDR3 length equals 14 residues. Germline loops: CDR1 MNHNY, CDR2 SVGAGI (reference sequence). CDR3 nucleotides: TGTGCCAGCGCCGACAGGGGCGCTAATGAAAAACTGTTTTTT. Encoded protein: CASADRGANEKLFF.

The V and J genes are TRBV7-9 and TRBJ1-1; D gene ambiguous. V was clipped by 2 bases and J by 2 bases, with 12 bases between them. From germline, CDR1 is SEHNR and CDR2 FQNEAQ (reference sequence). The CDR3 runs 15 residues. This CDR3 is CASSLLISGNTEAFF. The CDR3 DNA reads TGTGCCAGCAGCTTATTAATAAGCGGAAACACTGAAGCTTTCTTT.

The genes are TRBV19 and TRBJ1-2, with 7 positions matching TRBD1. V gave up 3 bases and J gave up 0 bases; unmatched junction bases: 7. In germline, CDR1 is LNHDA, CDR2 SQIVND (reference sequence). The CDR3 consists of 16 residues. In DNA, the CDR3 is TGTGCCAGTAGTATTCGTGGGACAGACCCTAACTATGGCTACACCTTC. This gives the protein CASSIRGTDPNYGYTF. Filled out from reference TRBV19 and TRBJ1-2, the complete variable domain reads DGGITQSPKYLFRKEGQNVTLSCEQNLNHDAMYWYRQDPGQGLRLIYYSQIVNDFQKGDIAEGYSVSREKKESFPLTVTSAQKNPTAFYLCASSIRGTDPNYGYTFGSGTRLTVV.

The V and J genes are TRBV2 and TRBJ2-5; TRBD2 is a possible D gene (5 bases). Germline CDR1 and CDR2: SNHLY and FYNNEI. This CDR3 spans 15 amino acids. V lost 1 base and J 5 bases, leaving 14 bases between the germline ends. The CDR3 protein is CASSEGGSWRETQYF. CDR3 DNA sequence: TGTGCCAGCAGTGAAGGTGGCTCATGGAGGGAGACCCAGTACTTC. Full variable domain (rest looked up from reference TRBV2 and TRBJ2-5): EPEVTQTPSHQVTQMGQEVILRCVPISNHLYFYWYRQILGQKVEFLVSFYNNEISEKSEIFDDQFSVERPDGSNFTLKIRSTKLEDSAMYFCASSEGGSWRETQYFGPGTRLLVL.